This TCR beta chain was sequenced for a study of blood T cell repertoires in COVID-19. CDR3 length: 12 residues. Germline lookup yields CDR1 SNHLY and CDR2 FYNNEI. V lost 7 bases and J lost 3, with 7 bases in between. Produced via immunoSEQ multiplex PCR; TCRdb's table is partial and in-frame only. The data contain about 220,000 clones, around nine tenths of them singletons. This TCR was sampled from a woman in her forties or fifties with acute COVID-19. This rearrangement joins TRBV2 to TRBJ1-5; D remains ambiguous. The source material was PBMCs or T cells enriched from blood (not recorded which). The CDR3 DNA follows: TGTGCCAGCAATTCCGTCAATCAGCCCCAGCATTTT. As protein: CASNSVNQPQHF.